The 24 T cell receptor beta chains below all came from one sample that was sequenced in a study of cytomegalovirus exposure and HLA in healthy donors. 60 Vbeta and 13 Jbeta primers were used in PCR. Produced via immunoSEQ multiplex PCR; TCRdb's table is partial and in-frame only. The repertoire holds a few hundred thousand clones, with around 80% as singletons. Sequencing input: PBMCs. The source is a woman aged 55-70 years in good health and CMV-seropositive.

J is TRBJ2-4 and V is TRBV15; D may be TRBD2 (5 bases). The CDR3 totals 15 residues. V was pared by 0 bases and J by 9 bases, with 15 bases between. Germline assignment: CDR1 LNHNV and CDR2 YYDKDF (reference sequence). The CDR3 sequence is CATSRDRGTLGIQYF. The CDR3 nucleotides read TGTGCCACCAGCAGAGATCGGGGTACTCTAGGCATTCAGTACTTC.

V is TRBV15 and J is TRBJ1-5; a possible D gene is TRBD1 (6 bases). Trimming shortened V by 3 bases and J by 7 bases, and 13 bases separated the two germline ends. In germline, CDR1 is LNHNV, CDR2 YYDKDF (reference sequence). This CDR3 comprises 14 residues. The CDR3 DNA follows: TGTGCCACCAGCAGGGGACAATTTGCCCAGCCCCAGCATTTT. It yields the protein CATSRGQFAQPQHF.

The table lists this clone with a count of one. The chain employs TRBV9 and TRBJ2-1, with 10 bases that match TRBD2. V trimming: 3 bases; J trimming: 3 bases; junction bases outside the gene matches: 12. Germline V gene sequence: CDR1 SGDLS, CDR2 YYNGEE. This CDR3 has 18 residues. DNA for the CDR3: TGTGCCAGCAGCGGGTCCGCCGGGGTAGCGGGAGGCTACAATGAGCAGTTCTTC. Translating it yields CASSGSAGVAGGYNEQFF.

The V gene is TRBV28, the J gene TRBJ2-3; D gene uncertain. Germline values: CDR1 MDHEN, CDR2 SYDVKM. The length of the CDR3 is 12 residues. V was pared by 4 bases and J by 3 bases, with 5 bases between. CDR3 DNA: TGTGCCAGCAGTTACACGACAGATACGCAGTATTTT. Its translation: CASSYTTDTQYF.

This chain uses TRBV2 with TRBJ2-6; 7 bases agree with TRBD2. Germline-derived CDR1 and CDR2 are SNHLY and FYNNEI. There are 16 residues in the CDR3. J lost 0 bases, V lost 11 bases, and 10 bases had no gene match. For the CDR3, the DNA is TGTGCCGCTCTTGGGAGGGGAGACTCTGGGGCCAACGTCCTGACTTTC. This encodes CAALGRGDSGANVLTF.

This sequence joins TRBV6-1 and TRBJ2-7; 10 bases align to TRBD1. V was clipped by 2 bases and J by 2 bases; unmatched bases: 9. This CDR3 has 17 residues. Per the germline V gene, CDR1 is MNHNS and CDR2 is SASEGT. The CDR3 reads CASSERGRDRGTYEQYF. The CDR3 coding sequence is TGTGCCAGCAGTGAACGTGGGCGGGACAGGGGCACCTACGAGCAGTACTTC.

J is TRBJ2-2 and V is TRBV7-3, with 9 bases matching TRBD1. This CDR3 has 15 amino acids. Unmatched junction bases numbered 6, after V lost 5 bases and J lost 5 bases. Germline loops: CDR1 SGHTA, CDR2 FQGTGA. CDR3 bases: TGTGCCAGCAGCCCGGTGACAGGGGGGACCGGGGAGCTGTTTTTT. It yields the protein CASSPVTGGTGELFF.

The J gene is TRBJ2-6, the V gene TRBV27; 10 positions agree with TRBD1. This CDR3 has 18 residues. With 2 bases clipped from V and 0 bases from J, the junction kept 4 bases outside the gene matches. CDR1 and CDR2 from the germline V gene are MNHEY and SMNVEV (reference sequence). The CDR3 nucleotides are TGTGCCAGCAGTTTAGGGACAGGGGCGTCCTCTGGGGCCAACGTCCTGACTTTC. This encodes CASSLGTGASSGANVLTF.

This chain connects TRBV5-1 to TRBJ1-2; tentative D call: TRBD1 (6 bases). The CDR3 has 13 amino acids. V gave up 4 bases and J gave up 2 bases, with 9 bases separating them. From germline, CDR1 is SGHRS and CDR2 YFSETQ. The CDR3 nucleotides are TGCGCCAGCAGCCTGGACAGCAACTATGGCTACACCTTC. It is translated as CASSLDSNYGYTF. Full variable domain (missing parts from reference TRBV5-1 and TRBJ1-2): KAGVTQTPRYLIKTRGQQVTLSCSPISGHRSVSWYQQTPGQGLQFLFEYFSETQRNKGNFPGRFSGRQFSNSRSEMNVSTLELGDSALYLCASSLDSNYGYTFGSGTRLTVV.

The chain couples TRBV2 to TRBJ1-3; D remains unclear. The V end lost 4 bases, the J end lost 1 base, and 11 bases lay between the germline ends. The germline V gene encodes CDR1 SNHLY and CDR2 FYNNEI. The CDR3 extends over 15 amino acids. For the CDR3, the DNA is TGTGCCAGCAGTGGGCCGGGAACGTCTGGAAACACCATATATTTT. Translated: CASSGPGTSGNTIYF.

The chain has TRBV27 and TRBJ2-2; 9 bases are shared with TRBD1. The CDR3 sequence is 18 residues long. Per germline, CDR1 MNHEY and CDR2 SMNVEV (reference sequence). V was pared by 4 bases and J by 9 bases, with 18 bases of the junction left unmatched. CDR3 nucleotide sequence: TGTGCCAGCAGTTCTCCGCTACAGAAGACAGGGGGGTTTCGGGAGCTGTTTTTT. This encodes CASSSPLQKTGGFRELFF.

The DNA for the CDR3 is TGTGCCAGTAGTCCCCTTGGAGGGCAGGACGGGGAGCTGTTTTTT. Translating it yields CASSPLGGQDGELFF. The chain carries TRBV19 and TRBJ2-2, with D maybe TRBD2 (6 bases). Germline loops: CDR1 LNHDA, CDR2 SQIVND (reference sequence). V was clipped by 5 bases and J by 7 bases, with 17 bases between them. This CDR3 is 15 amino acids long.

The chain carries TRBV2 and TRBJ1-2, with 7 nucleotides matching TRBD1. Trimming cost V 6 bases and J 4 bases; bases outside gene matches: 5. CDR1 is SNHLY and CDR2 is FYNNEI in the germline V gene. The CDR3 spans 13 residues. CDR3 protein: CASRFDRAYGYTF. In DNA, the CDR3 is TGTGCCAGCAGGTTCGACAGGGCCTATGGCTACACCTTC.

The V call is TRBV7-9, the J call TRBJ1-2; D call uncertain. Germline values: CDR1 SEHNR, CDR2 FQNEAQ (reference sequence). This CDR3 comprises 15 residues. Trimming shortened V by 1 base and J by 5 bases, and 14 bases separated the two germline ends. The CDR3 region has the DNA TGTGCCAGCAGCTTAGGAACCTCGCAGTCTTATGGCTACACCTTC. Translation: CASSLGTSQSYGYTF.

V usage is TRBV5-1 and J usage is TRBJ2-7, with a weak D call TRBD1 (5 bases). The CDR3 spans 11 residues. V was cut by 5 bases and J by 6 bases, with 9 bases left in between. Germline V lookup: CDR1 SGHRS, CDR2 YFSETQ. The CDR3 DNA reads TGCGCCAGCAGAGGGGTAACCGAGCAGTACTTC. Amino acid sequence: CASRGVTEQYF.

This clone was detected only once. The rearrangement uses TRBV11-2 and TRBJ2-1, with D tentatively TRBD2 (6 bases). Deletions cut 2 bases from V and 5 bases from J, with 13 bases between. Germline V CDR1 and CDR2: SGHAT, FQNNGV. This CDR3 region has 15 residues. For the CDR3, the DNA is TGTGCCAGCAGCTTAAGAGGACCGGGGGACAATGAGCAGTTCTTC. It yields the protein CASSLRGPGDNEQFF. The full variable domain, with the rest looked up from reference TRBV11-2 and TRBJ2-1, is EAGVAQSPRYKIIEKRQSVAFWCNPISGHATLYWYQQILGQGPKLLIQFQNNGVVDDSQLPKDRFSAERLKGVDSTLKIQPAKLEDSAVYLCASSLRGPGDNEQFFGPGTRLTVL.

V gene TRBV7-9 combines with J gene TRBJ1-1, with 8 bases matching TRBD1. Germline loops: CDR1 SEHNR, CDR2 FQNEAQ (reference sequence). V shed 5 bases, J shed 4 bases, and the junction held 0 bases outside the gene matches. The CDR3 totals 12 residues. CDR3 region: CASSTGGTEAFF. CDR3 in DNA: TGTGCCAGCAGCACAGGGGGCACTGAAGCTTTCTTT. The variable domain in full, completed from reference TRBV7-9 and TRBJ1-1, reads DTGVSQNPRHKITKRGQNVTFRCDPISEHNRLYWYRQTLGQGPEFLTYFQNEAQLEKSRLLSDRFSAERPKGSFSTLEIQRTEQGDSAMYLCASSTGGTEAFFGQGTRLTVV.

The chain links TRBV5-1 to TRBJ2-1, with TRBD2 matching 9 bases. The CDR3 is made up of 16 amino acids. V was pared by 0 bases and J by 6 bases, with 7 bases of the junction left unmatched. Germline V gives CDR1 SGHRS, CDR2 YFSETQ. CDR3 sequence: CASSLEAGGPSNEQFF. The CDR3 DNA reads TGCGCCAGCAGCTTGGAGGCGGGAGGGCCGAGCAATGAGCAGTTCTTC.

V is TRBV14 and J is TRBJ1-4; no reliable D call. The CDR3 consists of 18 residues. Trimming cost V 0 bases and J 8 bases, with 22 bases left between them. In germline, CDR1 is SGHDN, CDR2 FVKESK. CDR3 loop: CASSQDGRLEGSSEKLFF. For the CDR3, the DNA is TGTGCCAGCAGCCAAGATGGCAGGTTGGAGGGTAGTTCCGAAAAACTGTTTTTT. The entire variable domain, with the rest obtained from reference TRBV14 and TRBJ1-4, is as follows: EAGVTQFPSHSVIEKGQTVTLRCDPISGHDNLYWYRRVMGKEIKFLLHFVKESKQDESGMPNNRFLAERTGGTYSTLKVQPAELEDSGVYFCASSQDGRLEGSSEKLFFGSGTQLSVL.

The count of this clone is one. V usage is TRBV23-1 and J usage is TRBJ2-1; 8 bases align to TRBD2. TRBV23-1 is reported as an ORF; its role is uncertain. The ends lost 0 bases at V and 6 bases at J; junction bases unmatched: 7. The CDR3 is 16 residues long. The DNA for the CDR3 is TGCGCCAGCAGTCAATCGAAGCGGGAGTTGACCAATGAGCAGTTCTTC. Residues: CASSQSKRELTNEQFF.

J is TRBJ1-2 and V is TRBV2; 8 nucleotides line up with TRBD1. From germline, CDR1 is SNHLY and CDR2 FYNNEI. The CDR3 has 15 amino acids. V shed 4 bases, J shed 2 bases, and the junction held 6 bases outside the gene matches. Here the CDR3 reads CASSGFTGGNYGYTF. The CDR3, as DNA: TGTGCCAGCAGTGGGTTTACAGGGGGGAACTATGGCTACACCTTC.

V gene TRBV5-4 combines with J gene TRBJ2-1; D might be TRBD2 (6 bases). V was clipped by 0 bases and J by 8 bases, with 15 bases between them. The CDR3 spans 15 residues. Germline values: CDR1 SGHNT, CDR2 YYREEE (reference sequence). The CDR3: CASSLGGDRVDEQFF. In DNA, the CDR3 is TGTGCCAGCAGCTTGGGGGGGGACCGCGTCGATGAGCAGTTCTTC.

V and J are TRBV5-1 and TRBJ1-4; D is perhaps TRBD1 (5 bases). The CDR3 extends over 13 amino acids. Deletions cut 3 bases from V and 7 bases from J, with 10 bases between. The germline V gene encodes CDR1 SGHRS and CDR2 YFSETQ. The CDR3 sequence is CASSSEGVEKLFF. CDR3 in DNA: TGCGCCAGCAGCTCGGAAGGGGTTGAAAAACTGTTTTTT.

The chain uses TRBV10-3 and TRBJ1-2, with a tentative D call TRBD1 (5 bases). In germline, CDR1 is ENHRY, CDR2 SYGVKD. V lost 4 bases and J 2 bases, leaving 8 bases between the germline ends. The length of the CDR3 is 13 residues. CDR3 coding DNA: TGTGCCATCAGTGCCGACAGCAACTATGGCTACACCTTC. Its translation: CAISADSNYGYTF.